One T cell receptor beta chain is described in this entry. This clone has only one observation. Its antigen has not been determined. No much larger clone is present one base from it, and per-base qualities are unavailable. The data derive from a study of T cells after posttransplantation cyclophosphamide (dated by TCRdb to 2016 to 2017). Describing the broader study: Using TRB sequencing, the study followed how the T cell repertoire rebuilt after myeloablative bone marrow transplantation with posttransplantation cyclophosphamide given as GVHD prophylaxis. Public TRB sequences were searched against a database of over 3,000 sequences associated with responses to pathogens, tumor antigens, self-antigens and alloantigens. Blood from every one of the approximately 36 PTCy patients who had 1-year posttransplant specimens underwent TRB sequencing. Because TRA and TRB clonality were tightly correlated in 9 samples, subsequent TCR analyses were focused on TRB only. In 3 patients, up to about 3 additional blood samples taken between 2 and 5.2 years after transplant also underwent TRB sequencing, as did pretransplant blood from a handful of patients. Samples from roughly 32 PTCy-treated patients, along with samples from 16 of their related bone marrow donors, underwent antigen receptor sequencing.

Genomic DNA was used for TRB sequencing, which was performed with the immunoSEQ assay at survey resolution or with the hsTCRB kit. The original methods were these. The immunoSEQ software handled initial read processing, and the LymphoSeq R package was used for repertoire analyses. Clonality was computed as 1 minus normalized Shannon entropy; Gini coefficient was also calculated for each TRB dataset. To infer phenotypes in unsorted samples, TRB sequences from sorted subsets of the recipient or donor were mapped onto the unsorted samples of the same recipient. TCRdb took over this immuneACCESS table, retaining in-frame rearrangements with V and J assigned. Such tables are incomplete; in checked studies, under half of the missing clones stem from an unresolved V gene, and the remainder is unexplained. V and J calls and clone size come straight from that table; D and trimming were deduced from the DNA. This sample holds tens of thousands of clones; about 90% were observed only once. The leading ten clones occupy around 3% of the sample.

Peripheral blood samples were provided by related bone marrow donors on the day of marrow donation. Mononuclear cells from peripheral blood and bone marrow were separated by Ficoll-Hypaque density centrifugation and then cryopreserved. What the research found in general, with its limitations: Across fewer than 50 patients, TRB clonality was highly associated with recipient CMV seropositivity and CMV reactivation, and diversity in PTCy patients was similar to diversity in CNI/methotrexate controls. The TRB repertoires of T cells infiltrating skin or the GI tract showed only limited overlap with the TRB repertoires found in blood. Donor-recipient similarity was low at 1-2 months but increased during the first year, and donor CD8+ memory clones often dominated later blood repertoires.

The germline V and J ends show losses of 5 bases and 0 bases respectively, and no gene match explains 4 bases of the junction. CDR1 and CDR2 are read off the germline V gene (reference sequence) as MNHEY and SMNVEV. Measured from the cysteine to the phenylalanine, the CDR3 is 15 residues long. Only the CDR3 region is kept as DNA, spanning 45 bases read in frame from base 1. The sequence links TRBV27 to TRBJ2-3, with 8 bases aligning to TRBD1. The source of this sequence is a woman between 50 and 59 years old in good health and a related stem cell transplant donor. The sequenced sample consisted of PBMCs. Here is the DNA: TGTGCCAGCAGTCCCACAGGGGGAAGCACAGATACGCAGTATTTT. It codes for CASSPTGGSTDTQYF.